This note documents a single T cell receptor beta chain sequence. Mismatch with germline at one junction end may stem from a read error. CDR1 SGHVS and CDR2 FNYEAQ come from the germline V gene. This CDR3 is 14 amino acids long. This record comes from a study of PD-L1 blockade in urothelial cancer. Looking at the study overall: Atezolizumab therapy began for patients in 2014, dosed at 1,200 mg intravenously every 3 weeks.

Each patient presented with locally advanced or metastatic urothelial carcinoma. The data were produced by immunoSEQ multiplex PCR, yet TCRdb's version contains in-frame clones alone and is incomplete. The repertoire holds 50,000 to 60,000 clones, approximately 84% seen once, with 5.8% in the top ten. V is TRBV7-6 and J is TRBJ1-4; a weak D match, TRBD1 (6 bases). This clonotype originated in a man aged 35 to 55 with urothelial cancer. The material was PBMCs, obtained around atezolizumab (anti-PD-L1) treatment. CDR3 sequence reads: CASSLGTTNEKLFF. DNA for the CDR3: TGTGCCAGCAGCTTGGGGACAACGAATGAAAAACTGTTTTTT.